These T cell receptor beta chains were read from a single sample in a study of regulatory T cells in long-lasting Graves disease. Using its own MiXCR run on the multiplex PCR reads, TCRdb lists one record per CDR3 protein. The data show 400,000 to 500,000 distinct CDR3 sequences, about a fifth seen once. The source material was peripheral blood mononuclear cells (PBMCs), sampled when the disease was refractory, from a patient treated with antithyroid drugs. These TCRs come from a female donor with Graves disease. The CDR3 runs from the conserved cysteine through the conserved F or W. A D gene is named only where the DNA matches it firmly. Rows give clone size only sometimes, using once, few, many, or a class for an expanded clone.

D	V	J	length	size	CDR3	DNA
TRBD1	TRBV28	TRBJ2-3	15	NA	CASSLVGQLQDTQYF	TGTGCCAGCAGTTTAGTGGGACAGCTCCAAGATACGCAGTATTTT
TRBD1	TRBV20-1	TRBJ2-5	15	NA	CSARGASTGWETQYF	TGCAGTGCTAGAGGCGCTTCGACAGGGTGGGAGACCCAGTACTTC
NA	TRBV5-1	TRBJ1-5	15	NA	CASSFLPGSNQPQHF	TGCGCCAGCAGCTTTCTTCCAGGTAGCAATCAGCCCCAGCATTTT
TRBD2	TRBV20-1	TRBJ2-7	15	few	CSASGLDFSSYEQYF	TGCAGTGCTAGCGGACTAGACTTTAGCTCCTACGAGCAGTACTTC
NA	TRBV2	TRBJ2-5	12	many	CASSDRRETQYF	TGTGCCAGCAGTGACAGGCGGGAGACCCAGTACTTC
NA	TRBV12-3/TRBV12-4	TRBJ1-6	14	many	CASSTSLHNSPLHF	TGTGCCAGCAGTACGTCTCTCCATAATTCACCCCTCCACTTT
NA	TRBV5-1	TRBJ1-1	15	many	CASSSGRGWYPEAFF	TGCGCCAGCAGCTCCGGGAGGGGATGGTATCCTGAAGCTTTCTTT
TRBD1	TRBV30	TRBJ1-1	10	NA	CAWGTAEAFF	TGTGCCTGGGGGACAGCTGAAGCTTTCTTT
NA	TRBV6-2/TRBV6-3	TRBJ2-3	16	NA	CASSSHDRGPTDTQYF	TGTGCCAGCAGTTCCCATGACCGGGGACCCACAGATACGCAGTATTTT
NA	TRBV6-2/TRBV6-3	TRBJ1-1	11	NA	CAVLAGLGAFF	TGTGCCGTTCTTGCAGGGTTGGGGGCTTTCTTT
NA	TRBV9	TRBJ1-6	14	NA	CASSVAGTNSPLHF	TGTGCCAGCAGCGTAGCCGGGACTAATTCACCCCTCCACTTT
NA	TRBV28	TRBJ2-7	17	many	CASSPLLSASPGYEQYF	TGTGCCAGCAGTCCCCTTTTATCAGCGAGTCCAGGCTACGAGCAGTACTTC
TRBD2	TRBV20-1	TRBJ2-3	19	NA	CSASDVDLGSGRSTDTQYF	TGCAGTGCTAGTGACGTGGACCTGGGTAGCGGGAGGTCCACAGATACGCAGTATTTT
NA	TRBV7-2	TRBJ2-5	14	many	CASSLYGAGETQYF	TGTGCCAGCAGCTTATACGGGGCCGGGGAGACCCAGTACTTC
NA	TRBV5-1	TRBJ2-7	13	many	CASSWGGGGEQYF	TGCGCCAGCAGTTGGGGTGGAGGGGGCGAGCAGTACTTC
TRBD1	TRBV4-1	TRBJ2-5	17	NA	CASSQMGTGAEQETQYF	TGCGCCAGCAGCCAAATGGGGACAGGGGCTGAACAAGAGACCCAGTACTTC
NA	TRBV5-8	TRBJ1-2	13	NA	CASSLYENYGYTF	TGTGCCAGCAGCTTGTATGAGAACTATGGCTACACCTTC
NA	TRBV29-1	TRBJ2-2	15	NA	CSVADPAGNTGELFF	TGCAGCGTTGCAGACCCGGCAGGAAACACCGGGGAGCTGTTTTTT
NA	TRBV5-1	TRBJ1-1	15	few	CASSLAFTADTEAFF	TGCGCCAGCAGCTTGGCCTTTACGGCAGACACTGAAGCTTTCTTT
NA	TRBV2	TRBJ2-4	16	few	CASSEAAGLAKNIQYF	TGTGCCAGCAGTGAAGCGGCAGGCCTAGCCAAAAACATTCAGTACTTC
TRBD2	TRBV14	TRBJ2-7	15	few	CASSQETSGTGEQYF	TGTGCCAGCAGCCAAGAGACTAGCGGGACGGGCGAGCAGTACTTC
NA	TRBV6-2/TRBV6-3	TRBJ2-3	13	NA	CATRLGIGDTQYF	TGTGCCACCCGATTGGGCATAGGGGATACGCAGTATTTT
NA	TRBV28	TRBJ1-1	13	many	CATFRVSDTEAFF	TGTGCCACCTTTAGGGTCTCTGACACTGAAGCTTTCTTT
NA	TRBV15	TRBJ1-2	15	few	CATSRDRGGVDGYTF	TGTGCCACCAGCAGAGATCGGGGGGGCGTCGATGGCTACACCTTC
NA	TRBV12-5	TRBJ1-1	14	few	CASGLGLVNTEAFF	TGTGCTAGTGGTTTGGGGCTAGTGAACACTGAAGCTTTCTTT
NA	TRBV2	TRBJ2-3	14	few	CASSDKGDPDTQYF	TGTGCCAGCAGCGATAAGGGTGATCCAGATACGCAGTATTTT
NA	TRBV25-1	TRBJ1-6	15	few	CASSPLTGGDSPLHF	TGTGCCAGCAGCCCGCTGACAGGTGGGGATTCACCCCTCCACTTT
NA	TRBV10-3	TRBJ2-3	18	NA	CAIRGGRGPKTITDTQYF	TGTGCCATCAGGGGAGGAAGGGGGCCCAAAACTATCACAGATACGCAGTATTTT
NA	TRBV7-2	TRBJ1-6	14	many	CASSLPLGGSPLHF	TGTGCCAGCAGCTTACCGCTAGGAGGTTCACCCCTCCACTTT
NA	TRBV30	TRBJ2-4	14	few	CAWNAPLAKNIQYF	TGTGCCTGGAATGCACCTCTAGCCAAAAACATTCAGTACTTC
NA	TRBV7-2	TRBJ2-7	13	NA	CASSLVGLGEQYF	TGTGCCAGCAGCTTAGTGGGGCTCGGCGAGCAGTACTTC
NA	TRBV5-1	TRBJ1-4	14	once	CASSVGRRNEKLFF	TGCGCCAGCAGCGTTGGCCGCCGAAATGAAAAACTGTTTTTT
NA	TRBV28	TRBJ2-1	14	few	CASSNGLSENEQFF	TGTGCCAGCAGTAATGGGTTATCGGAGAATGAGCAGTTCTTC
NA	TRBV2	TRBJ2-2	17	many	CASRAARAEPNTGELFF	TGTGCCAGCAGGGCCGCCCGGGCAGAACCGAACACCGGGGAGCTGTTTTTT
TRBD1	TRBV28	TRBJ2-7	14	many	CASRNRGLSDEQYF	TGTGCCAGCAGGAACAGGGGCCTCTCCGACGAGCAGTACTTC
TRBD1	TRBV7-6	TRBJ2-7	12	NA	CASSWTGDEQYF	TGTGCCAGCAGCTGGACAGGGGACGAGCAGTACTTC
NA	TRBV5-1	TRBJ2-2	19	NA	CASSFAISAGLMNTGELFF	TGCGCCAGCAGCTTCGCTATATCGGCAGGGCTAATGAACACCGGGGAGCTGTTTTTT
TRBD2	TRBV6-6	TRBJ2-7	15	NA	CVSSYSGTGGTEQYF	TGTGTCAGCAGTTACTCCGGGACGGGGGGTACTGAGCAGTACTTC
NA	TRBV25-1	TRBJ1-2	13	many	CASSQKAGGGYTF	TGTGCCAGCAGTCAGAAGGCTGGTGGAGGCTACACCTTC
NA	TRBV4-3	TRBJ2-3	16	NA	CASSQDWGGAGDTQYF	TGCGCCAGCAGCCAAGATTGGGGCGGGGCAGGCGATACGCAGTATTTT
TRBD1	TRBV12-3/TRBV12-4	TRBJ1-5	15	many	CASSLGQGASQPQHF	TGTGCCAGCAGCTTGGGACAGGGGGCTAGTCAGCCCCAGCATTTT
NA	TRBV28	TRBJ1-5	19	many	CASSFSPGATLYSNQPQHF	TGTGCCAGCAGTTTTTCCCCAGGGGCAACCCTCTATAGCAATCAGCCCCAGCATTTT
NA	TRBV19	TRBJ1-1	12	few	CASSTRQSEAFF	TGTGCCAGTAGTACGAGACAGAGTGAAGCTTTCTTT
NA	TRBV6-5	TRBJ2-7	13	many	CASSWDNLYEQYF	TGTGCCAGCAGTTGGGACAACCTCTACGAGCAGTACTTC
NA	TRBV7-2	TRBJ2-3	14	NA	CASSPGHSRDTQYF	TGTGCCAGCAGCCCGGGACACTCGAGAGATACGCAGTATTTT
NA	TRBV6-2/TRBV6-3	TRBJ2-7	13	many	CASSYPPAGQQYF	TGTGCCAGCAGTTATCCCCCCGCCGGCCAGCAGTACTTC
NA	TRBV27	TRBJ2-5	14	NA	CASSLSFTQETQYF	TGTGCCAGCAGTTTATCCTTTACGCAAGAGACCCAGTACTTC
NA	TRBV20-1	TRBJ2-5	14	NA	CSGDRGQNQETQYF	TGCAGTGGCGATAGAGGACAGAATCAAGAGACCCAGTACTTC
NA	TRBV29-1	TRBJ1-1	12	NA	CSVRKGLGEAFF	TGCAGCGTTAGAAAGGGGTTGGGTGAAGCTTTCTTT
NA	TRBV2	TRBJ2-7	13	many	CASLINDRAEQYF	TGTGCCAGCCTAATTAACGACAGAGCCGAGCAGTACTTC